Listed here are 27 T cell receptor beta chains from one sample, sequenced in a study of T cells in Graves' hyperthyroidism and ophthalmopathy. What was amplified from RNA transcripts were TCR beta CDR3 regions. First-round RT-PCR of the TCR CDR3 relied on the HTBI primer set. Using its own MiXCR run on the multiplex PCR reads, TCRdb lists one record per CDR3 protein. The data hold roughly 110,000 distinct CDR3 sequences, with 15% to 20% observed a single time. Sequences were obtained from blood. Receptor source: a woman between 50 and 59 years old with Graves' hyperthyroidism.

This clonotype was seen many times. The chain carries TRBV11-1 and TRBJ2-7; TRBD1 matches at 9 bases. In germline, CDR1 is SGHAT, CDR2 FQDESV (reference sequence). The V segment lost 1 base and the J segment 0 bases; nucleotides outside the gene matches: 4. CDR3 size: 16 residues. DNA for the CDR3: TGTGCCAGCAGCTTAGGACGGACAGGGGTCTCCTACGAGCAGTACTTC. Its protein is CASSLGRTGVSYEQYF.

This clonotype was seen repeatedly, ten times or more. The rearrangement links TRBV30 to TRBJ2-3; the D is unclear. V lost 2 bases and J lost 6, with 6 bases in between. Germline-derived CDR1 and CDR2 are GTSNPN and SVGIG (reference sequence). CDR3 length: 11 amino acids. The CDR3 nucleotides read TGTGCCTGGAGTCCCGAGGATACGCAGTATTTT. Its translation: CAWSPEDTQYF. Together with reference TRBV30 and TRBJ2-3, the CDR3 gives the full variable domain: SQTIHQWPATLVQPVGSPLSLECTVEGTSNPNLYWYRQAAGRGLQLLFYSVGIGQISSEVPQNLSASRPQDRQFILSSKKLLLSDSGFYLCAWSPEDTQYFGPGTRLTVL.

This chain joins TRBV6-1 and TRBJ2-1; the D is unclear. The germline gives CDR1 MNHNS, CDR2 SASEGT. Trimming took off 5 bases at V and 10 bases at J, with 9 bases between the two ends. The CDR3 is 11 residues long. CDR3 sequence (DNA): TGTGCCAGCAGTCAGACTCAGGAGCAGTTCTTC. It translates to CASSQTQEQFF.

This clonotype has ten or more counts. The chain carries TRBV7-9 and TRBJ2-5, with D possibly being TRBD1 or TRBD2 (5 bases each). The V end was cut by 5 bases, the J end by 5 bases, with 12 bases between. The length of the CDR3 is 13 residues. From germline, CDR1 is SEHNR and CDR2 FQNEAQ (reference sequence). CDR3 nucleotides: TGTGCCAGCAGCCCGCTCCGGGGCGAGACCCAGTACTTC. Protein sequence: CASSPLRGETQYF. Full variable domain (rest looked up from reference TRBV7-9 and TRBJ2-5): DTGVSQNPRHKITKRGQNVTFRCDPISEHNRLYWYRQTLGQGPEFLTYFQNEAQLEKSRLLSDRFSAERPKGSFSTLEIQRTEQGDSAMYLCASSPLRGETQYFGPGTRLLVL.

This chain links TRBV18 with TRBJ2-1, with 12 bases matching TRBD2. The CDR3 length is 16 residues. V dropped 0 bases and J dropped 9; count of bases not matched to a gene: 6. In germline, CDR1 is KGHSH, CDR2 LQKENI. The CDR3 region is CASSPPRTSGKGEQFF. DNA of the CDR3: TGTGCCAGCTCACCACCTCGGACTAGCGGGAAGGGTGAGCAGTTCTTC.

This clonotype was seen ten or more times. The genes are TRBV5-8 and TRBJ2-3; 12 nucleotides align to TRBD2. The V segment lost 0 bases and the J segment 4 bases; nucleotides outside the gene matches: 3. This CDR3 region has 16 residues. Germline V lookup: CDR1 SGHTS, CDR2 YDEGEE. The CDR3: CASSLGLAGVADTQYF. CDR3 nucleotides: TGTGCCAGCAGCTTGGGACTAGCGGGAGTGGCAGATACGCAGTATTTT.

This clonotype was detected many times. This rearrangement joins TRBV12-3 or TRBV12-4 to TRBJ2-2, with 8 bases that match TRBD2. This CDR3 spans 17 amino acids. With V trimmed by 3 bases and J by 6 bases, 12 bases remained unmatched. CDR3 DNA: TGTGCCAGCAGTTTTTTCGGCGGGAGGTCATTCGCCGGGGAGCTGTTTTTT. This translates into CASSFFGGRSFAGELFF.

This clonotype was picked up many times. V is TRBV6-1 and J is TRBJ2-7; the match to TRBD1 covers 7 bases. J was trimmed by 6 bases and V by 10 bases; bases with no gene match: 12. The CDR3 has 13 residues. Germline-derived CDR1 and CDR2 are MNHNS and SASEGT. CDR3 coding DNA: TGTGCCACCACGGGACAGTTCCTCTCCGAGCAGTACGTC. The encoded protein is CATTGQFLSEQYV.

This clonotype was found many times. The DNA of the CDR3 is TGCAGTGCTCCGGGACAGGGGGCCGGTCAGCCCCAGCATTTT. Its translation is CSAPGQGAGQPQHF. The chain combines TRBV20-1 with TRBJ1-5, with 12 nucleotides matching TRBD1. With 5 bases clipped from V and 6 bases from J, the junction kept 5 bases outside the gene matches. CDR1 DFQATT and CDR2 SNEGSKA come from the germline V gene (reference sequence). The CDR3 is made up of 14 amino acids.

This clonotype was observed a few times. V gene TRBV27 combines with J gene TRBJ1-1; TRBD1 might be the D (6 bases). The CDR3 sequence is 17 residues long. Germline lookup yields CDR1 MNHEY and CDR2 SMNVEV (reference sequence). Trimming pared 5 bases from V and 0 bases from J, leaving 19 bases between. The CDR3 is CASSPADRDAMNTEAFF. In DNA, the CDR3 is TGTGCCAGCAGTCCAGCGGACAGAGATGCCATGAACACTGAAGCTTTCTTT.

This clonotype was recorded a few times. This chain joins TRBV4-1 and TRBJ1-2; D is ambiguous. V was shortened by 1 base and J by 3 bases, with 9 bases between the two germline ends. CDR1 is MGHRA, CDR2 YSYEKL, per germline. The CDR3 consists of 14 residues. CDR3 region: CASSQVGVDYGYTF. The DNA for the CDR3 is TGCGCCAGCAGCCAAGTCGGGGTGGACTATGGCTACACCTTC.

The rearrangement joins TRBV28 to TRBJ2-3; weak D call: TRBD2 (6 bases). The CDR3 loop spans 14 amino acids. V was cut by 4 bases and J by 1 base, with 9 bases left in between. Germline V CDR1 and CDR2: MDHEN, SYDVKM. CDR3 residues: CASSWGDRTDTQYF. As DNA, the CDR3 is TGTGCCAGCAGTTGGGGGGACCGCACAGATACGCAGTATTTT.

This clonotype showed up many times. The chain combines TRBV24-1 with TRBJ1-3; D remains ambiguous. This CDR3 is built from 17 residues. V was pared by 3 bases and J by 4 bases, with 18 bases between. The germline V gene has CDR1 KGHDR and CDR2 SFDVKD. The CDR3 reads CATSDLDGVGLGNTIYF. The DNA for the CDR3 is TGTGCCACCAGTGATCTCGACGGGGTCGGGTTAGGAAACACCATATATTTT.

This clonotype appeared a few times. A much bigger clone sits one base away, suggesting this may be a read error. The V call is TRBV5-1, the J call TRBJ1-4, with D maybe TRBD1 (6 bases). Germline V lookup: CDR1 SGHRS, CDR2 YFSETQ. This CDR3 region has 14 residues. The ends were cut back, 3 bases at V and 6 bases at J, with 12 bases in the middle. CDR3 DNA: TGCGCCAGCAGCTGGGCAGGGGAGTATGAAAAACTGTTTTTT. It is translated as CASSWAGEYEKLFF.

This chain uses TRBV7-6 with TRBJ2-5, with 7 bases fitting TRBD2. Germline CDR1 is SGHVS and CDR2 is FNYEAQ. The CDR3 is 17 residues long. V trimming: 4 bases; J trimming: 4 bases; junction bases outside the gene matches: 15. The CDR3 sequence is CASSYLQSGLEGETQYF. DNA of the CDR3: TGTGCCAGCAGCTACCTGCAATCCGGACTAGAGGGAGAGACCCAGTACTTC.

This clonotype was seen a handful of times. The CDR3 reads CSVSGDRGDTGELFF. In DNA form, the CDR3 reads TGCAGCGTCTCGGGGGACAGGGGTGACACCGGGGAGCTGTTTTTT. The chain joins TRBV29-1 to TRBJ2-2; 10 nucleotides match TRBD1. The CDR3 is 15 amino acids. Germline V CDR1 and CDR2: SQVTM, ANQGSEA. With V trimmed by 6 bases and J by 3 bases, 7 bases remained unmatched.

At least ten counts were recorded for this clonotype. The rearrangement uses TRBV2 and TRBJ1-1; possible D gene TRBD1, 5 bases. The CDR3 is made up of 15 amino acids. Trimming took 9 bases from V and 4 from J, leaving 21 bases between them. Germline lookup yields CDR1 SNHLY and CDR2 FYNNEI. The CDR3 is CASSKRLEGSTEAFF. The CDR3 coding sequence is TGTGCCAGTAGTAAAAGGTTGGAGGGGAGCACTGAAGCTTTCTTT.

The table lists this clonotype with many counts. This chain joins TRBV6-1 and TRBJ1-1; maybe TRBD1 (6 bases). This CDR3 has 14 amino acids. In germline, CDR1 is MNHNS, CDR2 SASEGT. V dropped 1 base and J dropped 6 bases, with 12 bases sitting between them. CDR3 sequence: CASSEEGGEAEAFF. The CDR3 nucleotides are TGTGCCAGCAGTGAAGAAGGGGGGGAAGCTGAAGCTTTCTTT.

This clonotype has just a few counts. The CDR3 nucleotides are TGTGCCAGCAGTGAACTCGGGGGCTCTACGTACAATGAGCAGTTCTTC. This sequence encodes CASSELGGSTYNEQFF. The V call is TRBV2, the J call TRBJ2-1, with D perhaps being TRBD1 or TRBD2 (6 bases each). Germline V gene data show CDR1 as SNHLY and CDR2 as FYNNEI. V dropped 2 bases and J dropped 4 bases, with 15 bases sitting between them. The CDR3 has 16 amino acids.

This clonotype was found many times. The chain has TRBV6-6 and TRBJ1-1, with D possibly being TRBD1 (6 bases). The length of the CDR3 is 12 residues. Trimming removed 2 bases at V and 8 bases at J, with 9 bases between. Germline V gene sequence: CDR1 MNHNY, CDR2 SVGAGI (reference sequence). The CDR3: CASSYGGLEAFF. The DNA of the CDR3 is TGTGCCAGCAGTTACGGGGGCTTGGAAGCTTTCTTT.

In this sample, this clonotype turned up many times. V is TRBV2 and J is TRBJ1-1, with a weak D call TRBD1 (6 bases). The germline V gene has CDR1 SNHLY and CDR2 FYNNEI. Deletions cut 6 bases from V and 2 bases from J, with 10 bases between. The CDR3 runs to 13 residues. CDR3 in DNA: TGTGCCAGCAGGCCGGACAGCAACACTGAAGCTTTCTTT. Protein product: CASRPDSNTEAFF. Full variable domain (missing parts from reference TRBV2 and TRBJ1-1): EPEVTQTPSHQVTQMGQEVILRCVPISNHLYFYWYRQILGQKVEFLVSFYNNEISEKSEIFDDQFSVERPDGSNFTLKIRSTKLEDSAMYFCASRPDSNTEAFFGQGTRLTVV.

This clonotype came up once. The rearrangement uses TRBV11-2 and TRBJ1-1; D call uncertain. Trimming removed 4 bases from V and 1 base from J, with 13 bases in between. Looked up from germline, CDR1 is SGHAT and CDR2 is FQNNGV. The CDR3 runs to 15 residues. CDR3 protein: CASSSRVGGNTEAFF. The CDR3 nucleotides read TGTGCCAGCAGCTCCCGCGTAGGAGGGAACACTGAAGCTTTCTTT.

There are many counts of this clonotype. The chain employs TRBV12-3 or TRBV12-4 and TRBJ2-7; no firm D call. This CDR3 has 14 amino acids. Trimming took off 7 bases at V and 2 bases at J, with 15 bases between the two ends. The CDR3 here is CASTSGPTTYEQYF. As DNA, the CDR3 is TGTGCCAGCACGTCCGGGCCAACCACCTACGAGCAGTACTTC.

This clonotype was observed a few times. V is TRBV11-2 and J is TRBJ2-7; 9 bases align to TRBD1. The germline V gene has CDR1 SGHAT and CDR2 FQNNGV. Trimming at V came to 1 base and at J to 3 bases, leaving 10 bases not matched to a gene. The CDR3 loop spans 17 amino acids. CDR3 sequence: CASSLVWGLDRGYEQYF. The CDR3 coding sequence is TGTGCCAGCAGCTTAGTGTGGGGGCTGGACAGGGGCTACGAGCAGTACTTC.

Notes on this clonotype: A much larger clone lies one base from this, so it may be a read error. The chain recombines TRBV14 with TRBJ1-3; maybe TRBD1 (5 bases). The CDR3 runs to 15 residues. Germline lookup yields CDR1 SGHDN and CDR2 FVKESK. The CDR3 here is CVSSQDLTAGNTIYF. CDR3 nucleotides: TGTGTCAGCAGCCAAGATCTGACAGCTGGAAACACCATATATTTT.

This clonotype was counted ten times or more. The rearrangement joins TRBV12-3 or TRBV12-4 to TRBJ1-1; D possibly corresponds to TRBD1 (5 bases). Deletions cut 3 bases from V and 3 bases from J, with 14 bases between. CDR3 length: 15 amino acids. DNA of the CDR3: TGTGCCAGCAGTTTTGGGGCATTTGGGGACACTGAAGCTTTCTTT. It is translated as CASSFGAFGDTEAFF.

This clonotype was seen repeatedly, ten times or more. The gene calls are TRBV7-8 and TRBJ2-3; D is undetermined. CDR1 is SGHVS, CDR2 FQNEAQ, per germline. The CDR3 contains 13 residues. V was trimmed by 2 bases and J by 5 bases, leaving 8 bases between them. This chain's CDR3 is CASSLLPEDTQYF. CDR3 coding DNA: TGTGCCAGCAGCTTACTTCCGGAAGATACGCAGTATTTT. The full variable domain, with the rest looked up from reference TRBV7-8 and TRBJ2-3, is GAGVSQSPRYKVAKRGQDVALRCDPISGHVSLFWYQQALGQGPEFLTYFQNEAQLDKSGLPSDRFFAERPEGSVSTLKIQRTQQEDSAVYLCASSLLPEDTQYFGPGTRLTVL.